The 7 T cell receptor beta chains reported below all come from one sample, sequenced in a study of T cells in Graves' hyperthyroidism and ophthalmopathy. It was RNA transcripts that yielded the amplified TCR beta CDR3 regions. Carried out on the TCR CDR3, a first-round RT-PCR used the HTBI primer set. Each CDR3 protein gets one entry after TCRdb re-called the multiplex PCR reads with MiXCR. The data contain about 600,000 distinct CDR3 sequences, approximately 15% of them seen just once; the ten biggest clones take up 6.5% to 9%. Sequencing was carried out using blood. The receptors originated from a young woman with Graves' ophthalmopathy.

As for this clonotype: A read error may be the cause here, since a much bigger clone is one base away. The V gene is TRBV28, the J gene TRBJ1-4, with 7 bases that match TRBD1. V dropped 6 bases and J dropped 7; count of bases not matched to a gene: 8. The CDR3 is 14 residues long. Looked up from germline, CDR1 is MDHEN and CDR2 is SYDVKM. CDR3: CASRPGTEVEKLFF. The CDR3 DNA reads as TGTGCCAGCAGGCCTGGGACAGAAGTTGAAAAACTGTTTTTT. Variable domain in full (rest from reference TRBV28 and TRBJ1-4): DVKVTQSSRYLVKRTGEKVFLECVQDMDHENMFWYRQDPGLGLRLIYFSYDVKMKEKGDIPEGYSVSREKKERFSLILESASTNQTSMYLCASRPGTEVEKLFFGSGTQLSVL.

This clonotype has a count of ten or more. The chain combines TRBV29-1 with TRBJ1-2; 9 positions agree with TRBD1. The germline gives CDR1 SQVTM, CDR2 ANQGSEA. V lost 0 bases to trimming and J lost 0 bases; unmatched junction nucleotides: 2. The CDR3 consists of 15 residues. The chain's CDR3 is CSVEDRDRANYGYTF. DNA for the CDR3: TGCAGCGTTGAAGATCGGGACAGGGCTAACTATGGCTACACCTTC. The full variable domain, its missing parts supplied by reference TRBV29-1 and TRBJ1-2, is SAVISQKPSRDICQRGTSLTIQCQVDSQVTMMFWYRQQPGQSLTLIATANQGSEATYESGFVIDKFPISRPNLTFSTLTVSNMSPEDSSIYLCSVEDRDRANYGYTFGSGTRLTVV.

CDR3 in DNA: TGTGCCAGCATCTGGGGAGGTGAGCAGTTCTTC. It yields the protein CASIWGGEQFF. The rearrangement links TRBV25-1 to TRBJ2-1; a weak D match, TRBD2 (6 bases). Between the trimmed V and J ends, which lost 7 bases and 9 bases, there was a span of 10 bases. This CDR3 spans 11 amino acids. Looked up from germline, CDR1 is MGHDK and CDR2 is SYGVNS.

This clonotype has just a few counts. This chain links TRBV6-1 with TRBJ1-2; no clear D. In germline, CDR1 is MNHNS, CDR2 SASEGT. The CDR3 contains 14 residues. Deletions cut 10 bases from V and 7 bases from J, with 22 bases between. The CDR3 DNA sequence: TGTGCCATCCCATCAACCGGGCCAAGTGGTGGCTACACCTTC. As protein: CAIPSTGPSGGYTF.

This clonotype was observed a few times. The genes are TRBV7-9 and TRBJ2-7; D perhaps matches TRBD2 (5 bases). The CDR3 covers 16 residues. Germline CDR1 and CDR2: SEHNR and FQNEAQ (reference sequence). Trimming removed 5 bases at V and 3 bases at J, with 20 bases between. DNA for the CDR3: TGTGCCAGCAGCCCATCGGTTGAGGGAAGAATCTACGAGCAGTACTTC. It codes for CASSPSVEGRIYEQYF.

This clonotype was counted at least ten times. V usage is TRBV6-1 and J usage is TRBJ2-7; TRBD1 agrees at 9 bases. J was trimmed by 7 bases and V by 5 bases; bases with no gene match: 12. Germline loops: CDR1 MNHNS, CDR2 SASEGT. The CDR3 spans 15 residues. CDR3 sequence reads: CASSRPGTGWKEQYF. The CDR3, as DNA: TGTGCCAGCAGTCGCCCCGGGACAGGGTGGAAGGAGCAGTACTTC.

This clonotype occurred many times. The chain recombines TRBV28 with TRBJ1-4, with TRBD1 as a possible D gene (5 bases). The V gene lost 4 bases and the J gene lost 0 bases, with 12 bases spanning the gap. The CDR3 has 16 residues. Germline lookup yields CDR1 MDHEN and CDR2 SYDVKM. CDR3 sequence reads: CASSSLRGPTNEKLFF. The CDR3 region has the DNA TGTGCCAGCAGTTCACTCCGGGGCCCAACTAATGAAAAACTGTTTTTT.